The 24 T cell receptor beta chains listed next were all sequenced from one sample in a study of CD8+CD57+ T cells in acquired aplastic anemia. Selection for sequencing was limited to patients who had shown CD8+CD57+ cell expansion by flow cytometry. According to the study, genomic DNA was the template for TCR beta VDJ and CDR3 profiling. TCRdb itself ran the reads through MiXCR, one entry per CDR3 protein. The data hold approximately 250,000 distinct CDR3 sequences, with 82% observed a single time. The sample was sorted CD4+, CD8+, or CD8+CD57+ T cells (not recorded which) from PBMCs. The receptors here all came from a human donor with aplastic anemia.

The chain links TRBV5-1 to TRBJ1-2; 7 positions agree with TRBD1. This CDR3 is built from 15 residues. The trim removed 2 bases at V and 1 base at J, leaving 5 bases unmatched. The germline V gene has CDR1 SGHRS and CDR2 YFSETQ. DNA for the CDR3: TGCGCCAGCAGCTTCGGGACAGCGAATAACTATGGCTACACCTTC. As protein: CASSFGTANNYGYTF. Filled out from reference TRBV5-1 and TRBJ1-2, the complete variable domain reads KAGVTQTPRYLIKTRGQQVTLSCSPISGHRSVSWYQQTPGQGLQFLFEYFSETQRNKGNFPGRFSGRQFSNSRSEMNVSTLELGDSALYLCASSFGTANNYGYTFGSGTRLTVV.

Comment on this clonotype: The conserved closing phenylalanine or tryptophan is absent in this CDR3, likely reflecting a read error. The genes are TRBV11-1 and TRBJ2-3, with D unclear. V lost 6 bases, J lost 3 bases, and 10 bases lay in between. The germline V gene encodes CDR1 SGHAT and CDR2 FQDESV (reference sequence). The CDR3 runs to 13 residues. CDR3 residues: CASRFEVTDTQYS. In DNA form, the CDR3 reads TGTGCCAGCAGGTTCGAGGTGACAGATACGCAGTATTCT.

This clonotype showed up just once. The chain carries TRBV7-8 and TRBJ1-6; tentatively, D is TRBD1 (5 bases). Germline CDR1 and CDR2: SGHVS and FQNEAQ. The length of the CDR3 is 15 residues. The V end lost 0 bases, the J end lost 18 bases, and 21 bases lay between the germline ends. The CDR3 coding sequence is TGTGCCAGCAGCTTAGCGGGAGGACACGAAACGCACTACCACTTT. Encoded protein: CASSLAGGHETHYHF.

The count of this clonotype is one. This CDR3 fails to terminate in the conserved phenylalanine or tryptophan, so it likely reflects a read error. No DNA is shown, since the ends of the CDR3 on it are uncertain; the CDR3 is the one TCRdb lists. The J gene is TRBJ2-3, the V gene TRBV7-8. The length of the CDR3 is 13 amino acids, counting both ends. Per the germline V gene, CDR1 is SGHVS and CDR2 is FQNEAQ. The CDR3 region is CASSLAGTAATQY.

This clonotype was observed a single time. V is TRBV4-3 and J is TRBJ2-1; D possibly corresponds to TRBD1 (6 bases). The V gene lost 2 bases and the J gene lost 12 bases, with 14 bases spanning the gap. The CDR3 is 13 amino acids. CDR1 is LGHNA, CDR2 YSLEER, per germline. Here the CDR3 reads CASSQTGSDTQFF. Here the CDR3 DNA reads TGCGCCAGCAGCCAAACAGGGTCAGATACGCAGTTCTTC.

As for this clonotype: Compared with germline, one end of the junction differs, possibly owing to a read error. The V gene is TRBV7-9, the J gene TRBJ2-2, with 8 bases aligning to TRBD1. The length of the CDR3 is 17 residues. CDR1 and CDR2 (germline): SEHNR, FQNEAQ (reference sequence). In DNA form, the CDR3 reads TGCGCCAGCAGCCATCATACAGGGGGGCCGAGCGCCGGGGAGCTGTTTTTT. It translates to CASSHHTGGPSAGELFF.

The V gene is TRBV6-5, the J gene TRBJ2-7, with 7 bases that match TRBD1. CDR1 is MNHEY, CDR2 SVGAGI, per germline. This CDR3 is built from 16 residues. Trimming at V came to 0 bases and at J to 4 bases, leaving 9 bases not matched to a gene. The CDR3, as DNA: TGTGCCAGCAGTTACTCTTCGGGACAGTCACTATACGAGCAGTACTTC. Its protein is CASSYSSGQSLYEQYF.

To note about this clonotype: Without the conserved terminal phenylalanine or tryptophan, this CDR3 likely stems from a read error. The limits of the CDR3 on the DNA are not certain, so only TCRdb's listed CDR3 is given. The chain joins TRBV9 to TRBJ1-2. The CDR3 totals 13 residues, both ends included. In germline, CDR1 is SGDLS, CDR2 YYNGEE. The CDR3 sequence: CASSEGSAADYFV.

The gene calls are TRBV7-2 and TRBJ2-1; 9 bases map to TRBD1. The tail of the sequence fits TRBJ2-3 better, so the J call may be wrong. In germline, CDR1 is SGHTA, CDR2 FQGNSA. This CDR3 has 15 residues. For the CDR3, the DNA is TGTGCCAGCAGATTACAGGGGGCAATGACAGATACGCAGTATTTT. Translated, it gives CASRLQGAMTDTQYF.

In this sample, this clonotype turned up once. The junction departs from germline at one end; a sequencing error may be responsible. The genes are TRBV15 and TRBJ2-6, with 7 bases fitting TRBD2. This CDR3 has 17 amino acids. In germline, CDR1 is LNHNV, CDR2 YYDKDF (reference sequence). CDR3 coding DNA: TGTGCCACCACCCTAGGGAGGGTCCCCTCTGTAGCCAACGTCCTCACTTTC. Residues: CATTLGRVPSVANVLTF.

The chain links TRBV7-8 to TRBJ2-2, with a tentative D call TRBD2 (6 bases). The V and J ends lost 4 bases and 17 bases respectively, with 23 bases between them. Germline V gives CDR1 SGHVS, CDR2 FQNEAQ. The CDR3 is 14 amino acids. CDR3 residues: CASSSHPDGRALFF. CDR3 nucleotide sequence: TGTGCCAGCAGCTCTCATCCAGACGGGAGAGCGCTTTTTTTT.

This clonotype was observed a single time. The rearrangement links TRBV12-3 or TRBV12-4 to TRBJ2-5; TRBD2 matches 9 bases. The CDR3 sequence is 15 residues long. V lost 5 bases to trimming and J lost 4 bases; unmatched junction nucleotides: 8. Here the CDR3 reads CASSPPGGRAETQYF. CDR3 DNA: TGTGCCAGCAGTCCCCCCGGCGGGAGGGCAGAGACCCAGTACTTC.

The rearrangement links TRBV9 to TRBJ1-6; no clear D gene. The CDR3 runs to 15 residues. The V gene lost 9 bases and the J gene lost 15 bases, with 28 bases spanning the gap. CDR1 and CDR2 from the germline V gene are SGDLS and YYNGEE. The CDR3 here is CATGGAGNIQYFLHF. The CDR3 coding sequence is TGTGCCACCGGAGGAGCTGGGAACATTCAGTACTTCCTCCACTTT.

In its sample, this clonotype was seen many times. This chain joins TRBV19 and TRBJ2-5; 12 nucleotides match TRBD1. Per germline, CDR1 LNHDA and CDR2 SQIVND (reference sequence). Trimming removed 4 bases from V and 5 bases from J; junction bases left unmatched: 8. The CDR3 spans 16 residues. CDR3 nucleotides: TGTGCCAGTAGTACTCTCCGGGACAGGGGGCGGGAGACCCAGTACTTC. This translates into CASSTLRDRGRETQYF.

The chain couples TRBV6-4 to TRBJ2-3; 9 positions agree with TRBD2. CDR3 length equals 15 residues. Per the germline V gene, CDR1 is MRHNA and CDR2 is SNTAGT. J was trimmed by 4 bases and V by 4 bases; bases with no gene match: 6. DNA of the CDR3: TGTGCCAGCAGTGCGGGCGGGGGGGCCGCAGATACGCAGTATTTT. Amino acid sequence: CASSAGGGAADTQYF.

Points on this clonotype: One end of the junction fails to match germline, which may point to a read error. The chain uses TRBV7-9 and TRBJ2-5; 9 bases are shared with TRBD2. Germline V CDR1 and CDR2: SEHNR, FQNEAQ (reference sequence). The length of the CDR3 is 14 residues. DNA for the CDR3: TGTGCCAGCAGCATTGGCAGAAGCGGGGGGACCGAGTACTTC. This gives the protein CASSIGRSGGTEYF. Full variable domain (rest looked up from reference TRBV7-9 and TRBJ2-5): DTGVSQNPRHKITKRGQNVTFRCDPISEHNRLYWYRQTLGQGPEFLTYFQNEAQLEKSRLLSDRFSAERPKGSFSTLEIQRTEQGDSAMYLCASSIGRSGGTEYFGPGTRLLVL.

This chain connects TRBV7-2 to TRBJ2-3; D ambiguous. Looked up from germline, CDR1 is SGHTA and CDR2 is FQGNSA. The CDR3 extends over 11 amino acids. Trimming took 6 bases from V and 14 from J, leaving 15 bases between them. The DNA of the CDR3 is TGTGCCAGCAGTTCTTGCGGTACGTGGTATTTT. Protein: CASSSCGTWYF. Supplemented by reference TRBV7-2 and TRBJ2-3, the full variable domain reads GAGVSQSPSNKVTEKGKDVELRCDPISGHTALYWYRQSLGQGLEFLIYFQGNSAPDKSGLPSDRFSAERTGGSVSTLTIQRTQQEDSAVYLCASSSCGTWYFGPGTRLTVL.

The chain combines TRBV20-1 with TRBJ1-1; 9 nucleotides agree with TRBD1. The junction had 2 bases not matched to a gene; V was cut back by 2 bases and J by 1 base. The germline gives CDR1 DFQATT, CDR2 SNEGSKA (reference sequence). The CDR3 is 14 amino acids. CDR3 sequence (DNA): TGCAGTGCTAGATCGGGACAGGGGAACACTGAAGCTTTCTTT. Translating it yields CSARSGQGNTEAFF.

The chain couples TRBV5-1 to TRBJ2-2, with D unresolved. The CDR3 has 16 residues. Deletions cut 4 bases from V and 4 bases from J, with 17 bases between. Germline V gene lookup returns CDR1 SGHRS and CDR2 YFSETQ. As DNA, the CDR3 is TGCGCCAGCAGCGAGTACAGCATCGACACCACCGGGGAGCTGTTTTTT. Protein sequence: CASSEYSIDTTGELFF.

This clonotype has only one observation. V usage is TRBV11-1 and J usage is TRBJ2-3, with a possible D match to TRBD1 (6 bases). The CDR3 loop spans 13 amino acids. The germline V gene encodes CDR1 SGHAT and CDR2 FQDESV (reference sequence). Trimming left V 0 bases short and J 6 bases short, with 7 bases between. In DNA form, the CDR3 reads TGTGCCAGCAGCTTAGCGACAGGTGATACGCAGTATTTT. Its translation is CASSLATGDTQYF.

J is TRBJ1-6 and V is TRBV5-5, with unresolved D. Germline CDR1 and CDR2: SGHKS and YYEKEE (reference sequence). V gave up 4 bases and J gave up 10 bases, with 12 bases separating them. This CDR3 is 13 amino acids long. As DNA, the CDR3 is TGTGCCAGCAGCCAAGATGTAGGGTCACCCCTCCACTTT. It specifies CASSQDVGSPLHF.

This clonotype was observed once. The V call is TRBV9, the J call TRBJ2-7; D gene unclear. The germline V gene encodes CDR1 SGDLS and CDR2 YYNGEE. The V end lost 4 bases, the J end lost 2 bases, and 16 bases lay between the germline ends. The CDR3 is 15 amino acids. CDR3: CASSPRQHTTYEQYF. The CDR3 coding sequence is TGTGCCAGCAGCCCTAGGCAGCACACCACCTACGAGCAGTACTTC.

The rearrangement joins TRBV10-3 to TRBJ1-4; the D is unclear. Between the trimmed V and J ends, which lost 3 bases and 8 bases, there was a span of 13 bases. Germline CDR1 and CDR2: ENHRY and SYGVKD. This CDR3 comprises 14 residues. The CDR3 region is CAISEGGMGEKLFF. CDR3 DNA sequence: TGTGCCATCAGTGAAGGAGGGATGGGGGAAAAACTGTTTTTT.

The rearrangement joins TRBV19 to TRBJ2-3; TRBD1 aligns across 7 bases. With V trimmed by 5 bases and J by 4 bases, 9 bases remained unmatched. This CDR3 has 15 amino acids. From germline, CDR1 is LNHDA and CDR2 SQIVND (reference sequence). The CDR3 region is CASSVGGQASDTQYF. DNA for the CDR3: TGTGCCAGTAGTGTAGGGGGCCAGGCCTCAGATACGCAGTATTTT.